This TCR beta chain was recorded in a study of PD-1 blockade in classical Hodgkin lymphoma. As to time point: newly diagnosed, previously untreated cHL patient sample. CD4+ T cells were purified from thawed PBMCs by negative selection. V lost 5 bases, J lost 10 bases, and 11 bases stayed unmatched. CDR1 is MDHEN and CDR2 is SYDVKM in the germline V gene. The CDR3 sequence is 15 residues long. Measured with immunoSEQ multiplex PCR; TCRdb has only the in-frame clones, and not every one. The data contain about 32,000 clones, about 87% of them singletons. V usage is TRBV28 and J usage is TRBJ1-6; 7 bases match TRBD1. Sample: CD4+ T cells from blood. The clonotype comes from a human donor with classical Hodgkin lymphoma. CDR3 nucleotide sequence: TGTGCCAGCAGTCTAAGCGGGACAGAGAGATCACCCCTCCACTTT. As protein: CASSLSGTERSPLHF.